The 21 T cell receptor beta chains below were found in one sample sequenced in a study of Ad26.COV2.S vaccination and SARS-CoV-2 variants. Indicated treatment: around 19 received Ad26.COV2.S at low or high dose, single or two shots; about 5 received placebo; per-sample allocation not given. The samples date from day 63 after the first vaccine or placebo injection. Using immunoSEQ multiplex PCR, the repertoire was profiled, and TCRdb retains in-frame clones only, with some absent. The data hold some 400,000 clones, with over 75% observed a single time. The sample was peripheral blood, taken in a trial of Ad26.COV2.S vaccine versus placebo. The source of these receptors is a person between 18 and 65 years old who received the Ad26.COV2.S COVID-19 vaccine or a placebo.

The CDR3 DNA follows: TGTGCCAGCTCATCGGTAAAACAGGGGGGAAATGAAAAACTGTTTTTT. This sequence encodes CASSSVKQGGNEKLFF. The chain combines TRBV18 with TRBJ1-4, with TRBD1 matching 8 bases. This CDR3 spans 16 amino acids. Germline-derived CDR1 and CDR2 are KGHSH and LQKENI. J was trimmed by 5 bases and V by 5 bases; bases with no gene match: 10. The whole variable domain, filled in from reference TRBV18 and TRBJ1-4, reads NAGVMQNPRHLVRRRGQEARLRCSPMKGHSHVYWYRQLPEEGLKFMVYLQKENIIDESGMPKERFSAEFPKEGPSILRIQQVVRGDSAAYFCASSSVKQGGNEKLFFGSGTQLSVL.

The V call is TRBV29-1, the J call TRBJ1-2; 7 nucleotides align to TRBD1. With 1 base clipped from V and 8 bases from J, the junction kept 4 bases outside the gene matches. The CDR3 totals 12 residues. Looked up from germline, CDR1 is SQVTM and CDR2 is ANQGSEA. CDR3 DNA: TGCAGCGTTGAAGTCGGGACAGACGGCTACACCTTC. As protein: CSVEVGTDGYTF.

The V and J genes are TRBV7-4 and TRBJ2-5; TRBD2 agrees at 9 bases. Germline CDR1 reads SGHVT; CDR2 reads SQSDAQ. This CDR3 is 14 amino acids long. V shed 3 bases, J shed 5 bases, and the junction held 4 bases outside the gene matches. CDR3 sequence reads: CASSLGLAWETQYF. The DNA for the CDR3 is TGTGCCAGCAGCTTGGGACTAGCTTGGGAGACCCAGTACTTC. Using reference TRBV7-4 and TRBJ2-5 for the parts outside the CDR3, the full variable domain is GAGVSQSPRYKVAKRGRDVALRCDSISGHVTLYWYRQTLGQGSEVLTYSQSDAQRDKSGRPSGRFSAERPERSVSTLKIQRTEQGDSAVYLCASSLGLAWETQYFGPGTRLLVL.

The chain links TRBV5-1 to TRBJ2-3; D unclear. CDR3 length: 13 amino acids. The V end lost 4 bases, the J end lost 4 bases, and 10 bases lay between the germline ends. Germline lookup yields CDR1 SGHRS and CDR2 YFSETQ. DNA for the CDR3: TGCGCCAGCAGCGCCCGTCCGGCAGATACGCAGTATTTT. Amino acids: CASSARPADTQYF.

The chain couples TRBV6-5 to TRBJ2-1; 9 bases agree with TRBD1. The length of the CDR3 is 15 residues. The V gene end was trimmed by 6 bases and the J gene end by 2 bases; junction bases not matched to a gene: 5. Germline CDR1 reads MNHEY; CDR2 reads SVGAGI. CDR3 residues: CASSPGTGTYNEQFF. The CDR3 region has the DNA TGTGCCAGCAGCCCCGGGACAGGGACCTACAATGAGCAGTTCTTC.

In this sample, this clone turned up once. The chain links TRBV28 to TRBJ2-3, with 12 bases lining up with TRBD2. This CDR3 is 15 amino acids long. The J segment lost 6 bases and the V segment lost 5 bases, leaving 6 bases of the junction unmatched. Germline CDR1 and CDR2: MDHEN and SYDVKM. This CDR3 is CASSRLAGVLDTQYF. For the CDR3, the DNA is TGTGCCAGCAGTCGACTAGCGGGAGTTCTGGATACGCAGTATTTT.

As for this clone: A junction end diverges from the germline sequence, so it may reflect a read error. The chain uses TRBV6-5 and TRBJ1-5, with D perhaps matching TRBD1 (6 bases). This CDR3 contains 12 residues. CDR1 MNHEY and CDR2 SVGAGI come from the germline V gene. The CDR3 reads CASRDRQDLSYF. DNA of the CDR3: TGTGCCAGCAGGGATAGACAGGACCTTAGCTATTTT.

The chain is built from TRBV28 and TRBJ1-5, with a weak D call TRBD1 (5 bases). The CDR3 contains 11 residues. V was cut by 8 bases and J by 7 bases, with 9 bases left in between. Germline CDR1 is MDHEN and CDR2 is SYDVKM. The chain's CDR3 is CASGGRQPQHF. The CDR3 coding sequence is TGTGCCAGCGGGGGTAGACAGCCCCAGCATTTT.

This chain uses TRBV28 with TRBJ2-7; D gene unclear. V was clipped by 6 bases and J by 7 bases, with 10 bases between them. From germline, CDR1 is MDHEN and CDR2 SYDVKM. This CDR3 is built from 11 residues. CDR3 coding DNA: TGTGCCAGCAGCCCGATGCGGGAGCAGTACTTC. Protein sequence: CASSPMREQYF.

The CDR3 spells CASTVTWTDEKLFF. In DNA, the CDR3 is TGTGCCAGCACAGTAACGTGGACCGATGAAAAACTGTTTTTT. The rearrangement joins TRBV27 to TRBJ1-4; D call uncertain. V was pared by 7 bases and J by 6 bases, with 15 bases between. The CDR3 contains 14 residues. Germline V gives CDR1 MNHEY, CDR2 SMNVEV (reference sequence).

This clone was seen a few times. The chain has TRBV7-9 and TRBJ1-6, with D perhaps TRBD1 (6 bases). In germline, CDR1 is SEHNR, CDR2 FQNEAQ (reference sequence). V was cut by 0 bases and J by 7 bases, with 19 bases left in between. This CDR3 comprises 18 residues. CDR3 coding DNA: TGTGCCAGCAGCTTAGCTGCAGGCTCAGACAGGAAAAATTCACCCCTCCACTTT. Its protein product is CASSLAAGSDRKNSPLHF.

The chain is built from TRBV7-9 and TRBJ2-7; TRBD2 is a possible D gene (6 bases). Trimming stripped 5 bases from V and 7 bases from J, with 15 bases between. Germline V gene lookup returns CDR1 SEHNR and CDR2 FQNEAQ (reference sequence). This CDR3 region has 13 residues. In DNA, the CDR3 is TGTGCCAGCAGCCCCCGCGGGGCCGGGGAGCAGTACTTC. This codes for CASSPRGAGEQYF.

The chain joins TRBV5-1 to TRBJ2-5; no firm D call. CDR1 and CDR2 (germline): SGHRS, YFSETQ. The CDR3 runs to 16 residues. The V gene lost 0 bases and the J gene lost 2 bases, with 14 bases spanning the gap. The DNA of the CDR3 is TGCGCCAGCAGCTTGGCCGGTGGCCTAACACAAGAGACCCAGTACTTC. Translation gives CASSLAGGLTQETQYF.

J is TRBJ1-6 and V is TRBV5-4; 7 bases match TRBD1. Germline V gene lookup returns CDR1 SGHNT and CDR2 YYREEE (reference sequence). Trimming took 5 bases from V and 7 from J; bases not matched to a gene: 9. This CDR3 is 15 amino acids long. CDR3 bases: TGTGCCAGCAGGCAACAGGGGAACCTGAATTCACCCCTCCACTTT. Residues: CASRQQGNLNSPLHF.

The gene calls are TRBV9 and TRBJ2-2; TRBD1 agrees at 8 bases. The trim removed 0 bases at V and 6 bases at J, leaving 7 bases unmatched. CDR1 SGDLS and CDR2 YYNGEE come from the germline V gene. This CDR3 comprises 16 residues. In DNA form, the CDR3 reads TGTGCCAGCAGCGTAGAGCCAGGGGGCATTTCCGGGGAGCTGTTTTTT. Its translation: CASSVEPGGISGELFF.

Remarks on this clone: This CDR3 is also generated by other DNA sequences in the sample. This chain connects TRBV5-4 to TRBJ2-5; D not certain. The CDR3 is made up of 12 amino acids. Trimming removed 4 bases at V and 5 bases at J, with 9 bases between. CDR1 is SGHNT, CDR2 YYREEE, per germline (reference sequence). The CDR3 DNA is TGTGCCAGCAGCCTCGATAGGGAGACCCAGTACTTC. It yields the protein CASSLDRETQYF.

The chain links TRBV19 to TRBJ2-4; possible D gene TRBD1, 5 bases. The V end lost 7 bases, the J end lost 1 base, and 14 bases lay between the germline ends. Per germline, CDR1 LNHDA and CDR2 SQIVND (reference sequence). The CDR3 runs to 15 residues. CDR3 DNA: TGTGCCAGTACCTCAACTCCAGGGGCCAAAAACATTCAGTACTTC. Translated: CASTSTPGAKNIQYF.

The rearrangement links TRBV6-5 to TRBJ1-2; 9 nucleotides agree with TRBD1. V lost 2 bases to trimming and J lost 4 bases; unmatched junction nucleotides: 2. The CDR3 spans 14 residues. Germline CDR1 and CDR2: MNHEY and SVGAGI. CDR3 DNA sequence: TGTGCCAGCAGTTACACAGGGGGCGTCTATGGCTACACCTTC. It yields the protein CASSYTGGVYGYTF.

The rearrangement links TRBV5-1 to TRBJ2-7, with 10 nucleotides matching TRBD2. Germline V gene lookup returns CDR1 SGHRS and CDR2 YFSETQ. V dropped 0 bases and J dropped 4; count of bases not matched to a gene: 10. This CDR3 is 17 amino acids long. The CDR3 DNA reads as TGCGCCAGCAGCTTGGCCGGTTCCGGGACTAGCGTTTACGAGCAGTACTTC. The encoded protein is CASSLAGSGTSVYEQYF.

The gene calls are TRBV7-8 and TRBJ1-2; 9 nucleotides match TRBD1. Trimming removed 6 bases from V and 7 bases from J; junction bases left unmatched: 6. The CDR3 sequence is 13 residues long. Germline V gene sequence: CDR1 SGHVS, CDR2 FQNEAQ. The CDR3 DNA follows: TGTGCCAGCAGGAAACAGGGGGCGCCTGGCTACACCTTC. Amino acids: CASRKQGAPGYTF.

The chain has TRBV24-1 and TRBJ2-5; 8 bases are shared with TRBD1. The J segment lost 5 bases and the V segment lost 4 bases, leaving 8 bases of the junction unmatched. Germline loops: CDR1 KGHDR, CDR2 SFDVKD. CDR3 length equals 15 residues. CDR3 nucleotides: TGTGCCACCAGTGAAACCTCTCGGGACAGGGAGACCCAGTACTTC. Protein: CATSETSRDRETQYF.